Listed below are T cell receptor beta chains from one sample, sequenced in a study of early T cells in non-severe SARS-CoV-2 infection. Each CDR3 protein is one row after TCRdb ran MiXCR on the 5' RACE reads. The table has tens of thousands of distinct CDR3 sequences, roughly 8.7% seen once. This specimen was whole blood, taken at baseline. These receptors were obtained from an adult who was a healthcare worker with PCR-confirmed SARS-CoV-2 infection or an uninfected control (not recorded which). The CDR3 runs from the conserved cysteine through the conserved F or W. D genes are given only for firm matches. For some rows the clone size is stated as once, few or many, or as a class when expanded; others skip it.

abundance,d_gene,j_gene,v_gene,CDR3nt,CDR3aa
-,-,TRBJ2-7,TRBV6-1,TGTGCCAGCACCCAAAGCTCCTACGAGCAGTACTTC,CASTQSSYEQYF
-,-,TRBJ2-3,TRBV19,TGTGCCAGTAGTATAAATCGGGGCACAGATACGCAGTATTTT,CASSINRGTDTQYF
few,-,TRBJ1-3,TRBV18,TGTGCCAGCTCACCACCCGCGGTCTCTGGAAACACCATATATTTT,CASSPPAVSGNTIYF
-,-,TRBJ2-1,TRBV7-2,TGTGCCAGCAGCTTAGGGCGATATGAGCAGTTCTTC,CASSLGRYEQFF
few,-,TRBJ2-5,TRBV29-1,TGCAGCGCCGGGACCGTGGGAGAGACCCAGTACTTC,CSAGTVGETQYF
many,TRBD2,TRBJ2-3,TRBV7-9,TGTGCCAGCAGCTCTATAGCGGGACGCACAGATACGCAGTATTTT,CASSSIAGRTDTQYF
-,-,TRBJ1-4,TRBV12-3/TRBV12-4,TGTGCCAGCAGTTTTAGCAGCGGTAATGAAAAACTGTTTTTT,CASSFSSGNEKLFF
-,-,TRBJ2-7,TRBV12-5,TGTGCTAGTGGTTTGCCTTCATCGGGGTCCTACGAGCAGTACTTC,CASGLPSSGSYEQYF
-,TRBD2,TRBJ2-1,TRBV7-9,TGTGCCAGCAGCCCAGGACTAGCGGGGAGCAGCAATGAGCAGTTCTTC,CASSPGLAGSSNEQFF
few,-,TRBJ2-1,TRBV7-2,TGTGCCAGCAGCTTCGACTTTTATGAGCAGTTCTTC,CASSFDFYEQFF
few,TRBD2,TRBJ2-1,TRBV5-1,TGCGCCAGCAGCTTGGCCGGGACTAGCGGCCCCAGCTCCTACAATGAGCAGTTCTTC,CASSLAGTSGPSSYNEQFF